The 16 T cell receptor beta chains presented below share a single source sample, sequenced in a study of blood T cells in healthy people across ages. Using a J-beta primer mix together with a sample-barcoded 5' primer, a second PCR was run for roughly 7 to 11 cycles. A single record per CDR3 protein comes from TCRdb applying MiXCR to the 5' RACE reads. Among fewer than 650,000 distinct CDR3 sequences, 27% were seen once, and the ten largest hold roughly 3.5%. The same data also contributed to another study, on T cells of mothers and their children.

Sequences were obtained from blood. Source of these receptors: a boy between 2 and 10 years old in good health.

This clonotype appeared a few times. This chain connects TRBV28 to TRBJ2-7; D remains ambiguous. This CDR3 spans 13 amino acids. Deletions cut 4 bases from V and 3 bases from J, with 10 bases between. Germline values: CDR1 MDHEN, CDR2 SYDVKM. The CDR3 DNA reads as TGTGCCAGCAGTTCTGACACTGACTACGAGCAGTACTTC. Translation: CASSSDTDYEQYF.

Only a few counts were recorded for this clonotype. V and J are TRBV5-6 and TRBJ2-7, with 8 positions matching TRBD1. The CDR3 is 14 residues long. Trimming took 3 bases from V and 0 from J; bases not matched to a gene: 2. Germline V gives CDR1 SGHDT, CDR2 YYEEEE. CDR3 region: CASSWTGLSYEQYF. The CDR3 DNA sequence: TGTGCCAGCAGCTGGACAGGGCTCTCCTACGAGCAGTACTTC.

This clonotype has a handful of counts. V gene TRBV7-9 combines with J gene TRBJ2-3; D unresolved. The V gene's germline CDR1 is SEHNR and CDR2 FQNEAQ (reference sequence). This CDR3 is built from 10 residues. The V and J ends lost 8 bases and 3 bases respectively, with 3 bases between them. This CDR3 reads CASATDTQYF. The CDR3 DNA reads TGTGCCAGCGCAACAGATACGCAGTATTTT. The full variable domain, its missing parts supplied by reference TRBV7-9 and TRBJ2-3, is DTGVSQNPRHKITKRGQNVTFRCDPISEHNRLYWYRQTLGQGPEFLTYFQNEAQLEKSRLLSDRFSAERPKGSFSTLEIQRTEQGDSAMYLCASATDTQYFGPGTRLTVL.

This clonotype turned up a few times. The chain carries TRBV20-1 and TRBJ2-5; 8 positions match TRBD2. Gene TRBJ2-7 matches the end of the DNA better, so the J call may be wrong. Germline V gene sequence: CDR1 DFQATT, CDR2 SNEGSKA (reference sequence). This CDR3 spans 15 amino acids. In nucleotides, the CDR3 is TGCAGTGCGATTAGCGGGACAAGGAACTCCTACGAGCAGTACTTC. Translating it yields CSAISGTRNSYEQYF.

V usage is TRBV5-5 and J usage is TRBJ2-7; D is unresolved. Germline lookup yields CDR1 SGHKS and CDR2 YYEKEE (reference sequence). The V and J ends lost 5 bases and 2 bases respectively, with 5 bases between them. The CDR3 is 11 residues long. The CDR3 loop reads CASSAPYEQYF. CDR3 coding DNA: TGTGCCAGCAGTGCACCCTACGAGCAGTACTTC.

The chain is built from TRBV6-5 and TRBJ2-5; a possible D gene is TRBD2 (5 bases). Germline V gives CDR1 MNHEY, CDR2 SVGAGI. This CDR3 is 14 amino acids long. V was cut by 3 bases and J by 5 bases, with 13 bases left in between. In DNA form, the CDR3 reads TGTGCCAGCAGTTATCGAGAGGGATGGGAGACCCAGTACTTC. Protein sequence: CASSYREGWETQYF.

This clonotype was recorded once. The chain recombines TRBV5-1 with TRBJ2-3; D perhaps matches TRBD1 (5 bases). The germline gives CDR1 SGHRS, CDR2 YFSETQ. The V and J ends lost 1 base and 4 bases respectively, with 10 bases between them. This CDR3 comprises 14 residues. This chain's CDR3 is CASSLQGPADTQYF. CDR3 DNA: TGCGCCAGCAGCTTGCAGGGTCCGGCAGATACGCAGTATTTT.

This clonotype has a single count. This rearrangement joins TRBV12-5 to TRBJ2-5; 9 bases align to TRBD2. After removal of 4 bases from V and 4 bases from J, the junction contained 19 bases not matched to a gene. CDR1 is LGHNT and CDR2 is FRNRAP in the germline V gene. The CDR3 extends over 19 amino acids. In DNA, the CDR3 is TGTGCTAGTGGTTCGTCGACTAGCGGTCCAGGCCGAGGAGGAGAGACCCAGTACTTC. Translation: CASGSSTSGPGRGGETQYF.

This clonotype was seen a few times. The chain recombines TRBV7-2 with TRBJ2-5; tentatively, D is TRBD1 or TRBD2 (5 bases each). This CDR3 spans 14 amino acids. The ends were cut back, 3 bases at V and 5 bases at J, with 13 bases in the middle. Germline loops: CDR1 SGHTA, CDR2 FQGNSA. As DNA, the CDR3 is TGTGCCAGCAGCTTGCCGGGACCTGTCGAGACCCAGTACTTC. Translation gives CASSLPGPVETQYF.

V and J are TRBV27 and TRBJ2-5; D is ambiguous. This CDR3 spans 13 amino acids. Trimming stripped 3 bases from V and 5 bases from J, with 10 bases between. Germline V gene sequence: CDR1 MNHEY, CDR2 SMNVEV (reference sequence). The CDR3 protein is CASSFLGLETQYF. CDR3 DNA: TGTGCCAGCAGTTTCCTGGGGTTGGAGACCCAGTACTTC.

This clonotype was detected only a few times. The CDR3 DNA sequence: TGCGCCAGCAGTCCGGGACTTCCCAACTACAATGAGCAGTTCTTC. It is translated as CASSPGLPNYNEQFF. The chain carries TRBV4-3 and TRBJ2-5, with D possibly being TRBD2 (6 bases). The J call may be faulty, since TRBJ2-1 better matches the DNA end. CDR1 is LGHNA and CDR2 is YSLEER in the germline V gene. The CDR3 runs to 15 residues.

The V and J genes are TRBV14 and TRBJ2-1; D is perhaps TRBD2 (7 bases). Trimming stripped 4 bases from V and 2 bases from J, with 9 bases between. The CDR3 consists of 14 residues. CDR1 is SGHDN and CDR2 is FVKESK in the germline V gene. CDR3 nucleotide sequence: TGTGCCAGCAGCCGGCGGGGGCCCTACAATGAGCAGTTCTTC. This codes for CASSRRGPYNEQFF.

This chain connects TRBV19 to TRBJ2-5, with 8 bases aligning to TRBD2. With the DNA end fitting TRBJ2-7 better, the J assignment may be wrong. The CDR3 totals 14 residues. CDR1 and CDR2 from the germline V gene are LNHDA and SQIVND (reference sequence). CDR3 DNA: TGTGCCAGTAGTATTTCTAGCGGGTACTACGAGCAGTACTTC. Translation: CASSISSGYYEQYF.

V is TRBV10-2 and J is TRBJ2-7; 10 bases map to TRBD2. Germline V gene sequence: CDR1 WSHSY, CDR2 SAAADI. The CDR3 runs to 16 residues. The V and J ends lost 3 bases and 6 bases, in that order; junction bases with no gene match: 11. The CDR3 sequence is CASSDRGRLAGAEQYF. CDR3 sequence (DNA): TGCGCCAGCAGTGACAGGGGGCGCCTAGCGGGAGCCGAGCAGTACTTC.

This clonotype has only a few counts. The chain is built from TRBV14 and TRBJ2-5, with TRBD1 matching 9 bases. Trimming took 0 bases from V and 5 from J; bases not matched to a gene: 4. This CDR3 is 15 amino acids long. Germline V gene lookup returns CDR1 SGHDN and CDR2 FVKESK. In DNA, the CDR3 is TGTGCCAGCAGCCAAGAAACAGGGGGCTTTGAGACCCAGTACTTC. It encodes CASSQETGGFETQYF.

This clonotype was observed a handful of times. The V call is TRBV4-1, the J call TRBJ1-4; D not resolved. Trimming removed 1 base from V and 4 bases from J, with 19 bases in between. CDR3 size: 18 residues. CDR1 MGHRA and CDR2 YSYEKL come from the germline V gene. CDR3 sequence reads: CASSQAPQRYPNNEKLFF. The CDR3 DNA is TGCGCCAGCAGCCAAGCACCTCAACGGTATCCAAATAATGAAAAACTGTTTTTT.